This T cell receptor (beta chain) stems from a study of cytomegalovirus exposure and HLA in healthy donors. General study findings and limits: With later analysis, a missense DCLRE1C variant became linked to TCR beta V- and J-gene trimming. In a later analysis, DRB1 alleles had the most associated TCRs; HLA-C alleles the fewest. Upon later analysis, HLA-associated TCR beta chains proved more clonally expanded than other, equally common chains.

The germline V gene encodes CDR1 KGHSH and CDR2 LQKENI. Trimming pared 3 bases from V and 3 bases from J, leaving 11 bases between. The CDR3 has 14 amino acids. Vbeta (60) and Jbeta (13) primers were used in the PCR. Assay used: immunoSEQ multiplex PCR; TCRdb lists only in-frame clones, some missing. Of 280,000 or so clones detected, 80% to 90% appear once; the ten largest clones hold approximately 2.4%. Of note for this clone: Its cognate antigen is unknown.

The gene calls are TRBV18 and TRBJ1-2, with D maybe TRBD1 (6 bases). The clonotype originates from a young woman in good health and CMV-seronegative. The sample comprised PBMCs. The CDR3 coding sequence is TGTGCCAGCTCACCGAGTGGACAGTACTATGGCTACACCTTC. Its protein product is CASSPSGQYYGYTF.